The entry that follows covers one T cell receptor beta chain sequence. The target antigen is unknown. The assay was run at deep level. Around 200 ng DNA, approximately 31,000 T cell genomes, went into each sorted-subset replicate PCR. Original data processing: ImmunoSEQ output held junction-only sequences without quality scores, so filtering differed. Using immunoSEQ multiplex PCR, the repertoire was profiled, and TCRdb retains in-frame clones only, with some absent. D and trimming come from the DNA, and the V and J calls and clone size come from that table. The sample shows more than 2 million clones, around 95% of them seen only once. V lost 1 base, J lost 6 bases, and 10 bases lay in between. The CDR3 extends over 13 amino acids. Germline-derived CDR1 and CDR2 are SGHDN and FVKESK. The record originates from a study of shared clonotypes between healthy human individuals. Study-wide results and limits: All-four-donor shared clonotypes had higher generation probabilities than non-shared clonotypes did.

This TCR came from a man between 18 and 29 years old in good health. Sequenced sample: naive CD4+ T cells sorted from blood. The subset denotes: CD45RA+ positively selected. The V call is TRBV14, the J call TRBJ2-7, with no clear D. The CDR3 region has the DNA TGTGCCAGCAGCCAAGTCCCCCCCTCCGAGCAGTACTTC. This translates into CASSQVPPSEQYF.